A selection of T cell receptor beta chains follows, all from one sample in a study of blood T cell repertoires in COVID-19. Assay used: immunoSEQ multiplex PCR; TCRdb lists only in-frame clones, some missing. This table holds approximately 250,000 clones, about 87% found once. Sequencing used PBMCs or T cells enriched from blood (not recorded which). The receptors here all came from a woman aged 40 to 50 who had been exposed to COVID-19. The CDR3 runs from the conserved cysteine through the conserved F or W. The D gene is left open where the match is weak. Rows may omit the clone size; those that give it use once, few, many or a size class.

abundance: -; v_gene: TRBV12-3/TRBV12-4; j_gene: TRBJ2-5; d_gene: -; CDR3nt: TGTGCCAGCAGCACCGGGACAAAAGAGACCCAGTACTTC; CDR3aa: CASSTGTKETQYF
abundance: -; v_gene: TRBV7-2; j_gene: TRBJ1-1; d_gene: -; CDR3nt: TGTGCCAGCAGCCCACCAGACAGAAACACTGAAGCTTTCTTT; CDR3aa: CASSPPDRNTEAFF
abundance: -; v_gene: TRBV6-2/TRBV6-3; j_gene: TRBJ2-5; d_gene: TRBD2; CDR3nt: TGTGCCAGCAGTGCAGGGCGGGAGTCCATTGAGACCCAGTACTTC; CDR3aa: CASSAGRESIETQYF
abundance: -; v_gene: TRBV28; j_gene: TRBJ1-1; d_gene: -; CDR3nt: TGTGCCAGCAGTTATAGCAGCCCCACTGAAGCTTTCTTT; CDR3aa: CASSYSSPTEAFF
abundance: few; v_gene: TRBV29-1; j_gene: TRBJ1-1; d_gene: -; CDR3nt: TGCAGCGTTGCGACAGCGAACACTGAAGCTTTCTTT; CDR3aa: CSVATANTEAFF
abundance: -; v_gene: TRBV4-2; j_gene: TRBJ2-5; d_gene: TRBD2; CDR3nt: TGTGCCAGCAGCCAACCAGTAGCGGGGGGGTCAGAGACCCAGTACTTC; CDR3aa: CASSQPVAGGSETQYF
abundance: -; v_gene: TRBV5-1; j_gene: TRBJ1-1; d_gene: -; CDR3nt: TGCGCCAGCAGCTTAAGCGAACAACAAGCTTTCTTT; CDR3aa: CASSLSEQQAFF
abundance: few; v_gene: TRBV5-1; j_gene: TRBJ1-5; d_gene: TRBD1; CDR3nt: TGTGCCAGCAGCTCGGGGACAGTGGGTCAGCCCCAGCATTTT; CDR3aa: CASSSGTVGQPQHF
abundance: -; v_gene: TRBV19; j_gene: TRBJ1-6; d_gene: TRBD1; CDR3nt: TGTGCCAGTAGTTACCTGGGACAGAGCTCCTATAATTCACCCCTCCACTTT; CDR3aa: CASSYLGQSSYNSPLHF
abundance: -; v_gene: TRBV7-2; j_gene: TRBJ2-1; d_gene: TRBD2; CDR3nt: TGTGCCAGCAGCTTTTCTTTCCATAGCGGGGGGGTTAACAATGAGCAGTTCTTC; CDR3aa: CASSFSFHSGGVNNEQFF
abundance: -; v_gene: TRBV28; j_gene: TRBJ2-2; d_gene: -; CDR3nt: TGTGCCAGCAGTCCCGGGACACTGAACACCGGGGAGCTGTTTTTT; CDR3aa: CASSPGTLNTGELFF
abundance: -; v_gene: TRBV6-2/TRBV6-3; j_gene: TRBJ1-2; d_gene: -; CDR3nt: TGTGCCAGCAGTTACACCGTCCACTCCTCTAACTATGGCTACACCTTC; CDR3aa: CASSYTVHSSNYGYTF
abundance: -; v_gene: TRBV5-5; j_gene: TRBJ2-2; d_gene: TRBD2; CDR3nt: TGTGCCAGCAGCTTGGGGTTAAGGAGCGGGGGGACTTTAAACACCGGGGAGCTGTTTTTT; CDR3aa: CASSLGLRSGGTLNTGELFF
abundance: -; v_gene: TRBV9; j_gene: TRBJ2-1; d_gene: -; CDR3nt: TGTGCCAGCAGCGTAGCAAGCGCTCGAAACAATGAGCAGTTCTTC; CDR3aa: CASSVASARNNEQFF
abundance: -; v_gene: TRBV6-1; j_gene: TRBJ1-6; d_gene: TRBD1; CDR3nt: TGTGCCAGCAGTGAGGACCTCGGGACAGGATCACCCCTCCACTTT; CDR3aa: CASSEDLGTGSPLHF
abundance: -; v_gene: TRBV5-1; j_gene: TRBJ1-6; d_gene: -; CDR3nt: TGTGCCAGCAGCTTGGTGGCGACAGGCGGTTATAATTCACCCCTCCACTTT; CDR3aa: CASSLVATGGYNSPLHF
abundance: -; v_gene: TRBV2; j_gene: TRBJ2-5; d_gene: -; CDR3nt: TGTGCCATTCCGGAGGGATTAGGACACCTGGGGGGTAAAGAGACCCAGTACTTC; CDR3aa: CAIPEGLGHLGGKETQYF
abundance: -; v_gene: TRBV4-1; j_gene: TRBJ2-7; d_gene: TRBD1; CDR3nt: TGCGCCAGCAGCCAAGATGAAGCAGGGGGCGAAATAATAGAGCAGTACTTC; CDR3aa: CASSQDEAGGEIIEQYF
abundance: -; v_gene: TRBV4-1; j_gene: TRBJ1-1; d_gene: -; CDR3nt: TGCGCCAGCAGCCAAGTAGGGAGCGTGCGTGCTGGTCCGAACACTGAAGCTTTCTTT; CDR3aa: CASSQVGSVRAGPNTEAFF
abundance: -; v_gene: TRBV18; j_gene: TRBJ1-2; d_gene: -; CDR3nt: TGTGCCAGCTCACCCCCTGAGTGGGGCCAAGTGAATGGCTACACCTTC; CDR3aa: CASSPPEWGQVNGYTF
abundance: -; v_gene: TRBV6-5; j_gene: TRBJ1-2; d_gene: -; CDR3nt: TGTGCCAGCAGGGTTTATGGGGGGGAAGATGGCTACACCTTC; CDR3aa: CASRVYGGEDGYTF
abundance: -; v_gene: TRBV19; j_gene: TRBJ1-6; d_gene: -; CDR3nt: TGTGCCAGTAGTATCCAGGCCCATAATTCACCCCTCCACTTT; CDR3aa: CASSIQAHNSPLHF
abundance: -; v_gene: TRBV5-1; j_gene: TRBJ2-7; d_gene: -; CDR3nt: TGCGCCAGCAGCTTAATGGGGCCCTACGAGCAGTACTTC; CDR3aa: CASSLMGPYEQYF
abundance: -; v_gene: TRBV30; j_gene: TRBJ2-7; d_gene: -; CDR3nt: TGTGCCTGGAGTGTAGGGTCCCAGGGCTACGAGCAGTACTTC; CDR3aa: CAWSVGSQGYEQYF
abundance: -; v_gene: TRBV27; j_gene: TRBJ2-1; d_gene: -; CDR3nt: TGTGCCAGCACCCCCGGGACTCGAAACTACAATGAGCAGTTCTTC; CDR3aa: CASTPGTRNYNEQFF
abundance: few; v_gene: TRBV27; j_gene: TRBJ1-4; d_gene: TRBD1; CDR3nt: TGTGCCAGCAGCCGCACAACCTTGGACAGGGCTAATGAAAAACTGTTTTTT; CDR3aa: CASSRTTLDRANEKLFF
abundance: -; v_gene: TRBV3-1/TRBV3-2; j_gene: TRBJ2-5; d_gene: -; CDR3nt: TGTGCCAGCAGCCACCCCGTCGTGGAGACCCAGTACTTC; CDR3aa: CASSHPVVETQYF
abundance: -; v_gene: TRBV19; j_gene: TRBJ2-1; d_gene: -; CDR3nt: TGTGCCAGTAGTATAGGGATGGCAGGATCCTACAATGAGCAGTTCTTC; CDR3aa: CASSIGMAGSYNEQFF
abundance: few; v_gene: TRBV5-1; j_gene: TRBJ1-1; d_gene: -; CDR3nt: TGCGCCAGCAGCTTGGGAGAGAACACTGAAGCTTTCTTT; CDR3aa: CASSLGENTEAFF
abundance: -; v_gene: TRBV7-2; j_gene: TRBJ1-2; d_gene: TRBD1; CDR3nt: TGTGCCAGCAGCCCGAGGGACAGGGGTTCCTATGGCTACACCTTC; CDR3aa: CASSPRDRGSYGYTF
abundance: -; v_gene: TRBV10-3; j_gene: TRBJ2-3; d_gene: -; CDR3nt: TGTGCCATCTGGGGGGGCACAGATACGCAGTATTTT; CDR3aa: CAIWGGTDTQYF
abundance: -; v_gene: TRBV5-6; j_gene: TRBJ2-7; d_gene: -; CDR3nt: TGTGCCAGCAGCACCTACTACGAGCAGTACTTC; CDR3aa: CASSTYYEQYF
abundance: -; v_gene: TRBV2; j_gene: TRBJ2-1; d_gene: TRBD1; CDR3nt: TGTGCCAGCAGTGATAGGAAGGTGGGACAGGGGCACGGTGAGCAGTTCTTC; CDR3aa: CASSDRKVGQGHGEQFF
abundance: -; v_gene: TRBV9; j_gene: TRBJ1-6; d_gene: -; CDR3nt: TGTGCCAGCAGCGCCGGATCTGGGGAGCCACCCCTCCACTTT; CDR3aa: CASSAGSGEPPLHF
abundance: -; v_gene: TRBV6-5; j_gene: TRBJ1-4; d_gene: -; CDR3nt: TGTGCCAGCAGTACCAACCGGGGAAATGAAAAACTGTTTTTT; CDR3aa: CASSTNRGNEKLFF
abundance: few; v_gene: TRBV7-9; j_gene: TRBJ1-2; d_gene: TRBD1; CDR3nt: TGTGCCAGCACCATCACTGGGCGACAGGGATCTAACTATGGCTACACCTTC; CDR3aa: CASTITGRQGSNYGYTF
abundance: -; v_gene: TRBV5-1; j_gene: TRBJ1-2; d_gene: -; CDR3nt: TGCGCCAGCAGCCTGACTGACCCGACTACTGGCTACACCTTC; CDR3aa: CASSLTDPTTGYTF
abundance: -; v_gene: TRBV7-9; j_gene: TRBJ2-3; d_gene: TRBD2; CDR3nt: TGTGCCAGCAGCTCTCGGGGGGGCCTCGCAGATACGCAGTATTTT; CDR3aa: CASSSRGGLADTQYF
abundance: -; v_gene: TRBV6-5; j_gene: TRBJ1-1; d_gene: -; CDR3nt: TGTGCCAGCAGCCGCGAGGGGGTCGGTACCGCTGAAGCTTTCTTT; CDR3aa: CASSREGVGTAEAFF
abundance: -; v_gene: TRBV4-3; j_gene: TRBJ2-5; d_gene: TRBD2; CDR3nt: TGCGCCAGCAGCCAAGGGGCTAGCGGGGGGGCCCGGGAGACCCAGTACTTC; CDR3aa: CASSQGASGGARETQYF
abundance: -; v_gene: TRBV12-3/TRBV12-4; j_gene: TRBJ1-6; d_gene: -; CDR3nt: TGTGCCAGCACGAGGGCGCCTACACCCCTCCACTTT; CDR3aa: CASTRAPTPLHF
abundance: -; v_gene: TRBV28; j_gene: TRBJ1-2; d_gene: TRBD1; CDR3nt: TGTGCCAGCAGTCGTCCGAACAGGGGCGGCTACACCTTC; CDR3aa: CASSRPNRGGYTF
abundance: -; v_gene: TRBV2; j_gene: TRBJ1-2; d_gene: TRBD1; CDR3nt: TGTGCCAGCAGTCTTTCGAGGACAGGGGTCGATGGCTACACCTTC; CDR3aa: CASSLSRTGVDGYTF
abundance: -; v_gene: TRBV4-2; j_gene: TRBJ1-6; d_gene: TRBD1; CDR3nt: TGTGCCAGCAGCCAAGAAACGTTAACGACAGGGGGTAATTCACCCCTCCACTTT; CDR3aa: CASSQETLTTGGNSPLHF
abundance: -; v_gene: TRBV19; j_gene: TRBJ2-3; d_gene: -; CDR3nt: TGTGCCAGTAGTATGACTAGGGGACCGGGCACAGATACGCAGTATTTT; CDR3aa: CASSMTRGPGTDTQYF
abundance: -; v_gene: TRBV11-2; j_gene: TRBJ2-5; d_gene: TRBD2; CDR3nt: TGTGCCAGCAGCCCATCCCTAGCGGGGAGAGCAGAGACCCAGTACTTC; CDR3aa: CASSPSLAGRAETQYF
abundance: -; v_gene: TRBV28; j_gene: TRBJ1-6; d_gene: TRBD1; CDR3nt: TGTGCCAGCAGCAACCGACAGGGGGCGAGTCCACCCCTCCACTTT; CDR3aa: CASSNRQGASPPLHF
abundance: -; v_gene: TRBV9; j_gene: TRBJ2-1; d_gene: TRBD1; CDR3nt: TGTGCCAGCAGTGTCGGGACAGTCTCCTACAATGAGCAGTTCTTC; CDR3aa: CASSVGTVSYNEQFF
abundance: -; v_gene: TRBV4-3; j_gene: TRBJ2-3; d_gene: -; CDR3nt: TGCGCCAGCCTCTACCGGTGGTGGGGGGGCACAGATACGCAGTATTTT; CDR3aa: CASLYRWWGGTDTQYF
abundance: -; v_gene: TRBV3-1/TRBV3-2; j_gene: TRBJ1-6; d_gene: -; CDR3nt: TGTGCCAGCAGCCTCCGGACAGTTTTCTCGGGTTCACCCCTCCACTTT; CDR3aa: CASSLRTVFSGSPLHF
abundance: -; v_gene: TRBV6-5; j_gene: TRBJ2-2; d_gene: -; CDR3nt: TGTGCCAGCACCCCTACCTCGTCGCGGGGGGAGCTGTTTTTT; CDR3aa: CASTPTSSRGELFF
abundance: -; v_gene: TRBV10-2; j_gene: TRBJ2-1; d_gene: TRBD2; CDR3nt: TGCGCCAGCAGTGGATTAGCGGGGGGGATGCTCGGGGCTATCAATGAGCAGTTCTTC; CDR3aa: CASSGLAGGMLGAINEQFF
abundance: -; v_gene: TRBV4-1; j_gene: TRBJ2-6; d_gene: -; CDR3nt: TGCGCCAGCAGCCCACAAACGGCTAGGTTTAACTCTGGGGCCAACGTCCTGACTTTC; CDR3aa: CASSPQTARFNSGANVLTF
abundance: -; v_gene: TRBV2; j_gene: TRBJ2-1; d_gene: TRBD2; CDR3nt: TGTGCCGCTTCCCGGGAGGGAGGCCCCGACAATGAGCAGTTCTTC; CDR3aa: CAASREGGPDNEQFF
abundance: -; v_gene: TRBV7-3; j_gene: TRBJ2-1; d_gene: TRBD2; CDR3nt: TGTGCCAGCAGCTTACTTCCGGGGGTAGCGGGACTCAATGAGCAGTTCTTC; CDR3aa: CASSLLPGVAGLNEQFF